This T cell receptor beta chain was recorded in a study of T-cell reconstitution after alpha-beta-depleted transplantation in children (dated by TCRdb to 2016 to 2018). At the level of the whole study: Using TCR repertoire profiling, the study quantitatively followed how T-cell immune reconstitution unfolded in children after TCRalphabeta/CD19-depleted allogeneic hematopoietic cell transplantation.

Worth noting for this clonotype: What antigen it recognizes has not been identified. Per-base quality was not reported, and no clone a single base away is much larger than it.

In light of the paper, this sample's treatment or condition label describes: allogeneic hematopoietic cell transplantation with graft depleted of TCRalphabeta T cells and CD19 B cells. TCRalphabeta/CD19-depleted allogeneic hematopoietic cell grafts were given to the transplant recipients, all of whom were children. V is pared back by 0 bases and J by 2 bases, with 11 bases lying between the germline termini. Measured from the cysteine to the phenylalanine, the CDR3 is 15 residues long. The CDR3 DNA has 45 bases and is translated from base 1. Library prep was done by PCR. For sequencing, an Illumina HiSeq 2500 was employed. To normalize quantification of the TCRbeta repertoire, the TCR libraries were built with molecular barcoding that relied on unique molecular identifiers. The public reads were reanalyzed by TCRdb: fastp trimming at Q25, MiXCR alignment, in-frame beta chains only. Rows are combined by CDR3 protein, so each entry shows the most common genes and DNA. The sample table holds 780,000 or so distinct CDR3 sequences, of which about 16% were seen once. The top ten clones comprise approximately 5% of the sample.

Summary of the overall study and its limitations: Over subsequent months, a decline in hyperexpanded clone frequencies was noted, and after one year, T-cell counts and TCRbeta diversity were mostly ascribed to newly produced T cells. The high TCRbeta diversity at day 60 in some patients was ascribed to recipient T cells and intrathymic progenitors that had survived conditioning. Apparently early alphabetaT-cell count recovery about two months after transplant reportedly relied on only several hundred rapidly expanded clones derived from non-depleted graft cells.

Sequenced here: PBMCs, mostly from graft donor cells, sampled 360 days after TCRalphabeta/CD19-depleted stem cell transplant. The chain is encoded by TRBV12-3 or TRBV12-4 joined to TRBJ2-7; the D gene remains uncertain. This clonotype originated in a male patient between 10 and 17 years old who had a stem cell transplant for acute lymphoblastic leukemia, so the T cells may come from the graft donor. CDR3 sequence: CASSLAGGSAYEQYF. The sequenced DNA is TGTGCCAGCAGTTTAGCGGGTGGGTCAGCCTACGAGCAGTACTTC.